The following is a TCR beta chain sequence with its context. Its specificity is unknown. Produced via immunoSEQ multiplex PCR; TCRdb's table is partial and in-frame only. The table has approximately 3,100 clones, approximately 71% seen once. The data originate from a study of coeliac disease. General study points: The authors considered this approach unsuitable for unbiased detection of gliadin-specific T cells.

The CDR3 is 14 residues long. V lost 3 bases, J lost 4 bases, and 13 bases lay in between. Germline V gene data show CDR1 as SGHNT and CDR2 as YYREEE (reference sequence). Sequenced material: lymphocytes from the gut lamina propria. This clonotype was sampled from a man aged 80 or over without celiac disease. V and J are TRBV5-4 and TRBJ1-1; perhaps TRBD1 as D (5 bases). CDR3 nucleotides: TGTGCCAGCAGCTCTCAGGGAGGCGGCACTGAAGCTTTCTTT. Translation gives CASSSQGGGTEAFF.